Sequencing of this T cell receptor (beta chain) was carried out in a study of blood T cell repertoires in COVID-19. At the level of the study: The United States, Italy and Spain supplied acute and convalescent COVID-19 samples. Sample material is recorded as cDNA or gDNA derived from T cells, B-cell-depleted T cells, or PBMCs.

Germline V lookup: CDR1 SGHNT, CDR2 YYREEE (reference sequence). V trimming: 4 bases; J trimming: 2 bases; junction bases outside the gene matches: 7. CDR3 length: 16 amino acids. In the authors' methods: Counts of nucleated cells, estimated from reference gene primer amplification, were obtained. The protocol was immunoSEQ multiplex PCR, while the TCRdb copy is restricted to in-frame clones and leaves out a portion. Clone size and V and J calls were adopted from that table, with D and trimming inferred from the DNA. This sample has around 44,000 clones; 92% occur once, and the top ten carry around 11%.

Specimen: peripheral blood. This sequence originates from a human donor in a cohort sampled during active COVID-19. The J gene is TRBJ2-3, the V gene TRBV5-4, with 10 bases aligning to TRBD1. The CDR3 spells CASSIRTGGSTDTQYF. The CDR3 bases are TGTGCCAGCAGCATCAGGACAGGGGGGTCCACAGATACGCAGTATTTT.